The rows below give T cell receptor beta chains drawn from one sample of a study of molecular identifiers for immune sequencing clone quantification. TCRdb analysed the PCR reads with MiXCR anew, one entry per CDR3 protein. This sample yields a few hundred thousand distinct CDR3 sequences, of which 20% to 25% are seen a single time; around 0.86% belongs to the top ten. Sequencing input: naive CD8+ T cells from blood, with Jurkat cell RNA spiked in. These receptors were taken from a human donor in good health. Some libraries in this study had Jurkat cell RNA spiked in. Both conserved end residues are part of each CDR3. Each record gives: clone size, V gene, J gene, D gene, CDR3 DNA, CDR3 protein. D genes are given only for firm matches. The size field is filled for only some rows; it gives once, few, many or a size class.

size: few
V: TRBV11-2
J: TRBJ2-7
D: .
DNA: TGTGCCAGCAGCGATGGGAGTCCCCGCTACGAGCAGTACTTC
CDR3: CASSDGSPRYEQYF

size: once
V: TRBV9
J: TRBJ2-7
D: .
DNA: TGTGCCAGCAGCGTAGGGGCCGACTCAACCGCCTACGAGCAGTACTTC
CDR3: CASSVGADSTAYEQYF

size: many
V: TRBV29-1
J: TRBJ2-7
D: TRBD2
DNA: TGCAGCGCCGAAGGACTAGCCTACGAGCAGTACTTC
CDR3: CSAEGLAYEQYF

size: many
V: TRBV4-1
J: TRBJ2-1
D: .
DNA: TGCGCCAGCAGCCAAGGCCCGGGGAATGAGCAGTTCTTC
CDR3: CASSQGPGNEQFF

size: many
V: TRBV27
J: TRBJ2-3
D: .
DNA: TGTGCCAGCAGCCCCGCCGGGGTTCCAGATACGCAGTATTTT
CDR3: CASSPAGVPDTQYF

size: .
V: TRBV2
J: TRBJ2-2
D: TRBD1
DNA: TGTGCCAGCAGTTCTAGGACAGGGCGGAACACCGGGGAGCTGTTTTTT
CDR3: CASSSRTGRNTGELFF

size: few
V: TRBV5-6
J: TRBJ2-5
D: .
DNA: TGTGCCAGCAGCTTCGACGGCGTGGGGTCGGGCAGAGAGACCCAGTACTTC
CDR3: CASSFDGVGSGRETQYF

size: many
V: TRBV7-2
J: TRBJ2-7
D: TRBD2
DNA: TGTGCCAGCAGCACTACAGCGGGGGTGATTTACGAGCAGTACTTC
CDR3: CASSTTAGVIYEQYF

size: .
V: TRBV9
J: TRBJ2-2
D: TRBD1
DNA: TGTGCCAGCAGCGTAGAACCCTCCCCCGGACAGGGTTTCACCGGGGAGCTGTTTTTT
CDR3: CASSVEPSPGQGFTGELFF

size: many
V: TRBV27
J: TRBJ2-3
D: .
DNA: TGTGCCAGCAGGATTAAGAATACGCAGTATTTT
CDR3: CASRIKNTQYF

size: .
V: TRBV7-9
J: TRBJ2-2
D: TRBD1
DNA: TGTGCCAGCAGCTCGACAGGGGGAGAAACCGGGGAGCTGTTTTTT
CDR3: CASSSTGGETGELFF

size: .
V: TRBV30
J: TRBJ2-2
D: TRBD1
DNA: TGTGCCTGGAAGGACAGGGCCACCGGGGAGCTGTTTTTT
CDR3: CAWKDRATGELFF

size: .
V: TRBV9
J: TRBJ1-5
D: .
DNA: TGTGCCAGCAGCTCTCGAGGCAGCGCCAATCAGCCCCAGCATTTT
CDR3: CASSSRGSANQPQHF

size: few
V: TRBV20-1
J: TRBJ2-7
D: .
DNA: TGCAGTGCTCCATCTCCAGACAGGCCCTATCCCTACGAGCAGTACTTC
CDR3: CSAPSPDRPYPYEQYF

size: few
V: TRBV28
J: TRBJ2-2
D: TRBD2
DNA: TGTGCCGGCAGTTTAAGGGTAGCGGGAATCACCGGGGAGCTGTTTTTT
CDR3: CAGSLRVAGITGELFF

size: many
V: TRBV29-1
J: TRBJ2-2
D: .
DNA: TGCAGCGTTGGTGGTTCCGGGGAGCTGTTTTTT
CDR3: CSVGGSGELFF

size: few
V: TRBV20-1
J: TRBJ2-4
D: TRBD1
DNA: TGCAGTGCTACCGGACAGGGACTAGCCAAAAACATTCAGTACTTC
CDR3: CSATGQGLAKNIQYF

size: .
V: TRBV6-5
J: TRBJ1-2
D: .
DNA: TGTGTCAGCAGTTATACGGGCGGGACGGACTATGGCTACACCTTC
CDR3: CVSSYTGGTDYGYTF

size: many
V: TRBV7-9
J: TRBJ2-2
D: .
DNA: TGTGCCAGCAGCTCACATACCGGGGAGCTGTTTTTT
CDR3: CASSSHTGELFF

size: .
V: TRBV16
J: TRBJ1-1
D: TRBD1
DNA: TGTGCCAGCAGCCAATTGGGGGGGACAGGGCCCCCTTTGAACACTGAAGCTTTCTTT
CDR3: CASSQLGGTGPPLNTEAFF

size: once
V: TRBV6-2/TRBV6-3
J: TRBJ1-1
D: .
DNA: TGTGCCAGCAGTTACGGTCAGCTACTGAACACTGAAGCTTTCTTT
CDR3: CASSYGQLLNTEAFF

size: .
V: TRBV5-1
J: TRBJ2-1
D: .
DNA: TGCGCCAGCAGCGGAGGGACTGTCTCCTACAATGAGCAGCTCTTC
CDR3: CASSGGTVSYNEQLF

size: .
V: TRBV19
J: TRBJ2-2
D: TRBD1
DNA: TGTGCCAGTAGCCTAACAGGGGGTGCATTTTCCGGGGAGCTGTTTTTT
CDR3: CASSLTGGAFSGELFF

size: few
V: TRBV7-9
J: TRBJ2-5
D: .
DNA: TGTGCCAGCAGCCTTTATGTTGAGACCCAGTACTTC
CDR3: CASSLYVETQYF

size: few
V: TRBV9
J: TRBJ1-5
D: .
DNA: TGTGCCGGGACTGAGGATCAGCCCCAGCATTTT
CDR3: CAGTEDQPQHF

size: many
V: TRBV6-5
J: TRBJ1-1
D: TRBD1
DNA: TGTGCCAGCAGCCAGGGACAGCTCACTGAAGCTTTCTTT
CDR3: CASSQGQLTEAFF

size: few
V: TRBV7-9
J: TRBJ2-1
D: TRBD1
DNA: TGTGCCAGCAGCTCGACAGGGGGCCGCGACAATGAGCAGTTCTTC
CDR3: CASSSTGGRDNEQFF

size: many
V: TRBV19
J: TRBJ2-2
D: .
DNA: TGTGCCAGTAGTACCCACACCGGGGAGCTGTTTTTT
CDR3: CASSTHTGELFF

size: .
V: TRBV14
J: TRBJ1-1
D: .
DNA: TGTGCCAGCACCATTGCTGGAGTCGGGATTATCAGGAGTGGAAACACTGAAGCTTTCTTT
CDR3: CASTIAGVGIIRSGNTEAFF

size: many
V: TRBV7-9
J: TRBJ1-1
D: .
DNA: TGTGCCAGTCAACCGACCCTGGGCACTGAAGCTTTCTTT
CDR3: CASQPTLGTEAFF

size: .
V: TRBV6-5
J: TRBJ2-5
D: .
DNA: TGTGCCGGCAGCCACGGGGTTCGCCGGGCCGAAGAGACCCAGTACTTC
CDR3: CAGSHGVRRAEETQYF

size: .
V: TRBV5-1
J: TRBJ1-1
D: .
DNA: TGCGCCAGCAGCTTGCTTAACAGGGAATCTGAAGCTTTCTTT
CDR3: CASSLLNRESEAFF

size: few
V: TRBV5-6
J: TRBJ2-7
D: .
DNA: TGTGCCAGCAGCACAAGGGATATCAATTCCTACGAGCAGTACTTC
CDR3: CASSTRDINSYEQYF

size: many
V: TRBV6-1
J: TRBJ1-1
D: TRBD1
DNA: TGTGCCAGCAGTGAATGGGACAGGGGTGGTACTGAAGCTTTCTTT
CDR3: CASSEWDRGGTEAFF

size: many
V: TRBV5-1
J: TRBJ2-7
D: .
DNA: TGCGCCAGCAGCTTGGTCGCCTACGAGCAGTACTTC
CDR3: CASSLVAYEQYF

size: few
V: TRBV10-3
J: TRBJ2-5
D: .
DNA: TGTGCCATCAGTGAGGGGGTCGCGGGACAAGAGACCCAGTACTTC
CDR3: CAISEGVAGQETQYF

size: many
V: TRBV12-3/TRBV12-4
J: TRBJ1-5
D: TRBD1
DNA: TGTGCCAGCAGGGGGACAGGGGTAAATCAGCCCCAGCATTTT
CDR3: CASRGTGVNQPQHF